This T cell receptor (beta chain) was retrieved from a study of technical replicates of blood from several donors. The CDR3 consists of 15 residues. Trimming removed 4 bases at V and 2 bases at J, with 15 bases between. Per germline, CDR1 MNHEY and CDR2 SMNVEV (reference sequence). Method: immunoSEQ multiplex PCR; TCRdb's copy keeps in-frame clones and lacks some. The table lists approximately 73,000 clones, 93% of them singletons. Sequences were obtained from T cells isolated from PBMCs. This chain uses TRBV27 with TRBJ2-7; a possible D gene is TRBD1 (6 bases). The receptor was isolated from a human donor in good health. CDR3 DNA sequence: TGTGCCAGCAGTTGGGCCATGGACAGTCCCTACGAGCAGTACTTC. This encodes CASSWAMDSPYEQYF.